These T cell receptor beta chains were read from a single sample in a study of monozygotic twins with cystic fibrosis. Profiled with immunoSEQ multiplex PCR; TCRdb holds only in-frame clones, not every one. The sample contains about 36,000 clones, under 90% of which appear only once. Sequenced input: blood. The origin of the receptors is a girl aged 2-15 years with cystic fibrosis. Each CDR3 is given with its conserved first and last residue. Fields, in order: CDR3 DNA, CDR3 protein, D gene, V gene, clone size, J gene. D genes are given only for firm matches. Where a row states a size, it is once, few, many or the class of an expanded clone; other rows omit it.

CDR3nt: TGTGCCAGCAGTTACTCTGGGGGCGGGCCTGAAGCTTTCTTT
CDR3aa: CASSYSGGGPEAFF
d_gene: .
v_gene: TRBV6-5
abundance: .
j_gene: TRBJ1-1

CDR3nt: TGTGCCAGCAGCCAACTTTTAGGGAGGGACGGCACAGATACGCAGTATTTT
CDR3aa: CASSQLLGRDGTDTQYF
d_gene: TRBD2
v_gene: TRBV4-2
abundance: .
j_gene: TRBJ2-3

CDR3nt: TGCGCCAGCAGCCCGGGGGGGTCGAACACCGGGGAGCTGTTTTTT
CDR3aa: CASSPGGSNTGELFF
d_gene: TRBD2
v_gene: TRBV5-1
abundance: few
j_gene: TRBJ2-2

CDR3nt: TGTGCCAGCAGCCAAGAAGAGAACGGACAGTTCTACGAGCAGTACTTC
CDR3aa: CASSQEENGQFYEQYF
d_gene: .
v_gene: TRBV4-2
abundance: .
j_gene: TRBJ2-7

CDR3nt: TGTGCCAGCAGAAGGGACAGGTACAATGAGCAGTTCTTC
CDR3aa: CASRRDRYNEQFF
d_gene: TRBD1
v_gene: TRBV6-5
abundance: .
j_gene: TRBJ2-1

CDR3nt: TGTGCCAGCAGCGTAGGCGCAGGGAGATACGAGCAGTACTTC
CDR3aa: CASSVGAGRYEQYF
d_gene: .
v_gene: TRBV9
abundance: .
j_gene: TRBJ2-7

CDR3nt: TGTGCCAGCTCACCCGATCGGCTGGGGCGGGATCAGCCCCAGCATTTT
CDR3aa: CASSPDRLGRDQPQHF
d_gene: .
v_gene: TRBV18
abundance: .
j_gene: TRBJ1-5

CDR3nt: TGTGCCAGCAGTGAACTGGGGAACCCTAACTATGGCTACACCTTC
CDR3aa: CASSELGNPNYGYTF
d_gene: .
v_gene: TRBV6-1
abundance: .
j_gene: TRBJ1-2

CDR3nt: TGTGCCAGCAGTGAAGGGGCAGGGGGCGGGTCTTTCTTT
CDR3aa: CASSEGAGGGSFF
d_gene: TRBD1
v_gene: TRBV6-1
abundance: once
j_gene: TRBJ1-1

CDR3nt: TGTGCCAGCAGTTATTCAGGGGAAAACTACGAGCAGTACTTC
CDR3aa: CASSYSGENYEQYF
d_gene: .
v_gene: TRBV6-6
abundance: .
j_gene: TRBJ2-7